These T cell receptor beta chains were read from a single sample in a study of cytomegalovirus exposure and HLA in healthy donors. Sequencing used immunoSEQ multiplex PCR; TCRdb keeps in-frame clones, though not all of them. The sample contains approximately 220,000 clones, roughly 84% of which appear only once. Sequences were obtained from PBMCs. The receptor set was obtained from a boy aged 2 to 10 in good health and CMV-seronegative. Each CDR3 is given with its conserved first and last residue.

j_call: TRBJ1-2
v_call: TRBV7-9
cdr3_aa: CASSPLPDYGYTF

j_call: TRBJ2-7
v_call: TRBV2
cdr3_aa: CASSQGLTPSYEQYF

j_call: TRBJ2-7
v_call: TRBV27
cdr3_aa: CASTDRTSYEQYF

j_call: TRBJ2-3
v_call: TRBV27
cdr3_aa: CASFPGLAGGPGDTQYF

j_call: TRBJ2-5
v_call: TRBV9
cdr3_aa: CASSVAGGETQYF

j_call: NA
v_call: TRBV29-1
cdr3_aa: CSVGTGGSYEQYF

j_call: TRBJ2-3
v_call: TRBV2
cdr3_aa: CASRSSGGADTQYF

j_call: TRBJ1-5
v_call: TRBV27
cdr3_aa: CASSLSGGGSNQPQHF

j_call: TRBJ1-2
v_call: TRBV2
cdr3_aa: CASSLTLNYGYTF

j_call: TRBJ2-5
v_call: TRBV29-1
cdr3_aa: CSGDRVETQYF

j_call: TRBJ1-1
v_call: TRBV29-1
cdr3_aa: CSVWYPGMNTEAFF

j_call: TRBJ2-7
v_call: TRBV30
cdr3_aa: CAWSPGGVEQYF

j_call: TRBJ1-2
v_call: TRBV2
cdr3_aa: CASSEPGQGGQGYTF

j_call: TRBJ1-4
v_call: TRBV30
cdr3_aa: CAWSGGRGREKLFF

j_call: TRBJ2-7
v_call: TRBV13
cdr3_aa: CASSKRGGSRYEQYF

j_call: TRBJ2-7
v_call: TRBV27
cdr3_aa: CASKDRGYEQYF

j_call: TRBJ1-1
v_call: TRBV10-3
cdr3_aa: CAISPRQNTEAFF

j_call: TRBJ1-1
v_call: TRBV9
cdr3_aa: CASSRWTGVNTEAFF

j_call: TRBJ1-2
v_call: TRBV15
cdr3_aa: CATSRDKGEGVYGYTF

j_call: TRBJ2-7
v_call: TRBV6-1
cdr3_aa: CASSEGGAPGEQYF

j_call: TRBJ1-2
v_call: TRBV10-3
cdr3_aa: CAISAERVGGYTF

j_call: TRBJ1-3
v_call: TRBV29-1
cdr3_aa: CSVDQGLGGNTIYF

j_call: TRBJ1-1
v_call: TRBV27
cdr3_aa: CASSLGNTEAFF

j_call: TRBJ2-1
v_call: TRBV6-4
cdr3_aa: CASSAGTNNEQFF

j_call: TRBJ2-7
v_call: TRBV27
cdr3_aa: CASSLGAGAYEQYF

j_call: TRBJ2-5
v_call: TRBV2
cdr3_aa: CASTRAGETQYF

j_call: TRBJ2-3
v_call: TRBV19
cdr3_aa: CASSWTSGITDTQYF

j_call: TRBJ1-2
v_call: TRBV19
cdr3_aa: CASSQLGDRRYTF

j_call: TRBJ1-6
v_call: TRBV7-2
cdr3_aa: CASSLVGGSNNSPLHF

j_call: TRBJ2-7
v_call: TRBV29-1
cdr3_aa: CSVTRGYEQYF

j_call: TRBJ2-6
v_call: TRBV5-1
cdr3_aa: CASSSTGSGANVLTF

j_call: TRBJ2-5
v_call: TRBV2
cdr3_aa: CASPRGNAETQYF

j_call: TRBJ2-7
v_call: TRBV2
cdr3_aa: CASHWRDPYEQYF